These 15 T cell receptor beta chains share one sample of origin, sequenced in a study of blood T cell repertoires in COVID-19. Some clones are missing from TCRdb's copy, which holds only in-frame ones; the method was immunoSEQ multiplex PCR. The data show roughly 300,000 clones, with 75% to 95% seen just once and 1% to 1.3% held by the top ten. The sequencing input was PBMCs or T cells enriched from blood (not recorded which). These receptors were obtained from a woman aged 25 to 39 who had recovered from COVID-19.

The genes are TRBV15 and TRBJ2-7; D is unclear. The CDR3 has 17 amino acids. The V end lost 0 bases, the J end lost 1 base, and 16 bases lay between the germline ends. Germline CDR1 and CDR2: LNHNV and YYDKDF (reference sequence). The CDR3 coding sequence is TGTGCCACCAGCAGAGAGTCTGGCGGAAGTATTTCCTACGAGCAGTACTTC. It specifies CATSRESGGSISYEQYF.

The V call is TRBV4-3, the J call TRBJ2-5; tentative D call: TRBD1 (5 bases). The germline gives CDR1 LGHNA, CDR2 YSLEER. The CDR3 is 16 amino acids. Trimming removed 1 base at V and 5 bases at J, with 17 bases between. The CDR3 region has the DNA TGCGCCAGCAGCCAAGTTTCCGCAGGGCGTTCGGAGACCCAGTACTTC. Protein product: CASSQVSAGRSETQYF.

The J gene is TRBJ1-3, the V gene TRBV6-5; D unresolved. This CDR3 region has 15 residues. Trimming took 6 bases from V and 0 from J, leaving 12 bases between them. CDR1 and CDR2 (germline): MNHEY, SVGAGI. CDR3 sequence (DNA): TGTGCCAGCAGCCTCGGGTCCATCTCTGGAAACACCATATATTTT. It yields the protein CASSLGSISGNTIYF.

This chain joins TRBV30 and TRBJ2-7; D may be TRBD1 (5 bases). Trimming pared 7 bases from V and 3 bases from J, leaving 10 bases between. Per the germline V gene, CDR1 is GTSNPN and CDR2 is SVGIG (reference sequence). The CDR3 totals 11 residues. This chain's CDR3 is CASGFYYEQYF. DNA of the CDR3: TGTGCCTCAGGGTTCTACTACGAGCAGTACTTC.

The rearrangement joins TRBV28 to TRBJ1-2; no reliable D call. This CDR3 spans 12 amino acids. The V gene's germline CDR1 is MDHEN and CDR2 SYDVKM. Trimming removed 7 bases from V and 6 bases from J, with 12 bases in between. As DNA, the CDR3 is TGTGCCAGCAACCGTGCGGGGAATGGCTACACCTTC. This translates into CASNRAGNGYTF.

This rearrangement joins TRBV7-2 to TRBJ2-7; TRBD1 is a possible D gene (5 bases). With 2 bases removed from V and 3 bases from J, the gap between germline ends came to 8 bases. Germline CDR1 SGHTA, CDR2 FQGNSA. The length of the CDR3 is 13 residues. In DNA form, the CDR3 reads TGTGCCAGCAGCTTAATGACAGACTACGAGCAGTACTTC. This sequence encodes CASSLMTDYEQYF.

The chain has TRBV5-8 and TRBJ1-6, with D uncertain. The CDR3 is 14 amino acids. V was pared by 1 base and J by 7 bases, with 9 bases between. Germline loops: CDR1 SGHTS, CDR2 YDEGEE. The CDR3 sequence: CASSLPRGNSPLHF. CDR3 DNA: TGTGCCAGCAGCTTGCCGCGAGGGAATTCACCCCTCCACTTT. Based on the CDR3 plus reference TRBV5-8 and TRBJ1-6, the full variable domain is EAGVTQSPTHLIKTRGQQATLRCSPISGHTSVYWYQQALGLGLQFLLWYDEGEERNRGNFPPRFSGRQFPNYSSELNVNALELEDSALYLCASSLPRGNSPLHFGNGTRLTVT.

This sequence joins TRBV27 and TRBJ1-3; maybe TRBD1 (5 bases). V was shortened by 5 bases and J by 3 bases, with 14 bases between the two germline ends. The germline gives CDR1 MNHEY, CDR2 SMNVEV (reference sequence). This CDR3 is 15 amino acids long. CDR3 amino acids: CASSLDSTRGNTIYF. The DNA of the CDR3 is TGTGCCAGCAGTCTAGACAGTACCCGTGGAAACACCATATATTTT.

The chain carries TRBV9 and TRBJ1-3, with D possibly matching TRBD1 (6 bases). This CDR3 region has 15 residues. V lost 1 base, J lost 7 bases, and 15 bases lay in between. Germline CDR1 and CDR2: SGDLS and YYNGEE. The CDR3 sequence: CASSVRNRVLNTIYF. CDR3 coding DNA: TGTGCCAGCAGCGTAAGGAACAGGGTACTCAACACCATATATTTT.

The CDR3 bases are TGTGCCAGCAGCTTAACTTCGGACAGAAACTCCTACGAGCAGTACTTC. Residues: CASSLTSDRNSYEQYF. The chain has TRBV7-2 and TRBJ2-7; D possibly corresponds to TRBD1 (6 bases). V lost 2 bases to trimming and J lost 0 bases, with 14 bases between them. The germline V gene encodes CDR1 SGHTA and CDR2 FQGNSA. This CDR3 is 16 amino acids long.

The rearrangement uses TRBV25-1 and TRBJ2-5; 9 nucleotides match TRBD1. CDR1 and CDR2 from the germline V gene are MGHDK and SYGVNS. This CDR3 comprises 15 residues. V dropped 2 bases and J dropped 5; count of bases not matched to a gene: 6. CDR3 region: CASSERTGVAETQYF. The CDR3 nucleotides are TGTGCCAGCAGTGAAAGGACAGGGGTAGCGGAGACCCAGTACTTC.

There are a few counts of this clone. CDR3: CASSYRQGGTEAFF. Here the CDR3 DNA reads TGTGCCAGCAGTTACCGACAGGGGGGCACTGAAGCTTTCTTT. V and J are TRBV6-5 and TRBJ1-1; 9 bases are a match to TRBD1. In germline, CDR1 is MNHEY, CDR2 SVGAGI. V lost 2 bases and J lost 4; bases outside the gene matches: 2. The CDR3 spans 14 residues.

This chain connects TRBV29-1 to TRBJ2-1; TRBD1 aligns across 7 bases. From germline, CDR1 is SQVTM and CDR2 ANQGSEA. The CDR3 extends over 11 amino acids. V gave up 7 bases and J gave up 6 bases; unmatched junction bases: 3. The CDR3 here is CSGGQPNEQFF. In DNA form, the CDR3 reads TGCAGCGGGGGACAGCCCAATGAGCAGTTCTTC.

The chain has TRBV27 and TRBJ1-2; 7 bases map to TRBD1. Germline V lookup: CDR1 MNHEY, CDR2 SMNVEV (reference sequence). With V trimmed by 6 bases and J by 4 bases, 8 bases remained unmatched. The CDR3 is made up of 14 amino acids. CDR3: CASSPDRVTYGYTF. The CDR3 DNA reads as TGTGCCAGCAGCCCAGACAGGGTTACCTATGGCTACACCTTC.

The gene calls are TRBV19 and TRBJ2-7, with unresolved D. Germline V gene data show CDR1 as LNHDA and CDR2 as SQIVND (reference sequence). CDR3 length equals 12 residues. Trimming stripped 4 bases from V and 4 bases from J, with 8 bases between. CDR3 nucleotides: TGTGCCAGTAGTAAGACAAGTTACGAGCAGTACTTC. Protein sequence: CASSKTSYEQYF.